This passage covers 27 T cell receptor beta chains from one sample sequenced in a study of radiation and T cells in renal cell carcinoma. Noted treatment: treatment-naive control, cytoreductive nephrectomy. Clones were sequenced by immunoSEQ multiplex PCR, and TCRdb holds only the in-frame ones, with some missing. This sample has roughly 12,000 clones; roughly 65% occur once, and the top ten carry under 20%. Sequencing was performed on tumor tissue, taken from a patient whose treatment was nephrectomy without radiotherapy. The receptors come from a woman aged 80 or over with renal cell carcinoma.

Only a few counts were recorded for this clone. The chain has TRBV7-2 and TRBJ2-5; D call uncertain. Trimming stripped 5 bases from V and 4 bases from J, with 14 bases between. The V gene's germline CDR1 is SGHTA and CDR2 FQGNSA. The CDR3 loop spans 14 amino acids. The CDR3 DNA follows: TGTGCCAGCAGCGCCCTGGTTTTCACAGAGACCCAGTACTTC. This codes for CASSALVFTETQYF.

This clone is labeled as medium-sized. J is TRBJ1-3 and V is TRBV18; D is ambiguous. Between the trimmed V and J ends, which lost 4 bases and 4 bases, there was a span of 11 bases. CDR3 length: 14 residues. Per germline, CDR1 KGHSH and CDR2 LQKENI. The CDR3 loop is CASSLGATGNTIYF. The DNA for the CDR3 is TGTGCCAGCTCACTGGGCGCCACCGGAAACACCATATATTTT.

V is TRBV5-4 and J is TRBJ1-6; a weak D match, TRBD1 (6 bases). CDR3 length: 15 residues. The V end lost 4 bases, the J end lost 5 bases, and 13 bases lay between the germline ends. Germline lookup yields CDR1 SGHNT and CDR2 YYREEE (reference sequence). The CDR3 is CASSQGGRNNSPLHF. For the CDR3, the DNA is TGTGCCAGCAGCCAAGGGGGTCGGAATAATTCACCCCTCCACTTT.

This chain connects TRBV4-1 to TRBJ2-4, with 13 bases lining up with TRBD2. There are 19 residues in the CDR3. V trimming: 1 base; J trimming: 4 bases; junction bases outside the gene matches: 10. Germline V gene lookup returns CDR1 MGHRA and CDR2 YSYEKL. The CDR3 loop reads CASSQGLAGGFGRKNIQYF. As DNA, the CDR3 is TGCGCCAGCAGCCAAGGACTAGCGGGGGGCTTCGGGCGAAAAAACATTCAGTACTTC.

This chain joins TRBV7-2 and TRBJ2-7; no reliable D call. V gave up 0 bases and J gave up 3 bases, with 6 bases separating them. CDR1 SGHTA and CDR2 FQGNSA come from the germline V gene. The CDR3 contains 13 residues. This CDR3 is CASSLARSYEQYV. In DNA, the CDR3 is TGTGCCAGCAGCTTAGCCCGCAGCTACGAGCAGTACGTC.

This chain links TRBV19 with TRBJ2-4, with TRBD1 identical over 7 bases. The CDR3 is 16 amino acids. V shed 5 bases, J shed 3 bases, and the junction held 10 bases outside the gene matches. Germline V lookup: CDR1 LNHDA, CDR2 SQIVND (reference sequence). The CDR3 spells CASSPQTGRGKNIQYF. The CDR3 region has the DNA TGTGCCAGTAGTCCACAGACAGGGAGAGGCAAAAACATTCAGTACTTC.

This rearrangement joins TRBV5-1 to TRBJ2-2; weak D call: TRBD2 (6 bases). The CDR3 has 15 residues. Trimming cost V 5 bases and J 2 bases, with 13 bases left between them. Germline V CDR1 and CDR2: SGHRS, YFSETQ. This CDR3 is CASRTAGPNTGELFF. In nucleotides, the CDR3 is TGCGCCAGCAGGACGGCGGGACCCAACACCGGGGAGCTGTTTTTT. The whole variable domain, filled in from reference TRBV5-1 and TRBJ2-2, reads KAGVTQTPRYLIKTRGQQVTLSCSPISGHRSVSWYQQTPGQGLQFLFEYFSETQRNKGNFPGRFSGRQFSNSRSEMNVSTLELGDSALYLCASRTAGPNTGELFFGEGSRLTVL.

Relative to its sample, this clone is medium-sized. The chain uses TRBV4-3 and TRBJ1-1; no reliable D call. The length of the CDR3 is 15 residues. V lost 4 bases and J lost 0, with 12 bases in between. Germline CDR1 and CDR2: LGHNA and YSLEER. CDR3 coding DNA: TGCGCCAGCAGCCGAACCGGGAATCTGAACACTGAAGCTTTCTTT. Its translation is CASSRTGNLNTEAFF.

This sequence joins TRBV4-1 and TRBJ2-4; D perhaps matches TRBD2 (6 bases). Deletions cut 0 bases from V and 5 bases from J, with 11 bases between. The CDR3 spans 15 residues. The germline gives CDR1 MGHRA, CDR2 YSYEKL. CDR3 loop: CASSQDRWEENIQYF. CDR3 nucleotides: TGCGCCAGCAGCCAAGATCGTTGGGAGGAAAACATTCAGTACTTC.

As DNA, the CDR3 is TGTGCCAGCAGTTACTCAGCGGGGGGACAAAAGGACATTCAGTACTTC. Translated, it gives CASSYSAGGQKDIQYF. The J gene is TRBJ2-4, the V gene TRBV6-5; 9 nucleotides align to TRBD2. J gave up 8 bases and V 0 bases, and 8 bases lay outside the gene matches. Germline CDR1 MNHEY, CDR2 SVGAGI. The CDR3 spans 16 residues.

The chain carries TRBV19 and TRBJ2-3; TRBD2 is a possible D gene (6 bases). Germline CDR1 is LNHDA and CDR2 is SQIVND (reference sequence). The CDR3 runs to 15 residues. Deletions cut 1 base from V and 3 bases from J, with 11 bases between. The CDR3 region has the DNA TGTGCCAGTAGTATAGGCGGGATTTTGACAGATACGCAGTATTTT. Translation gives CASSIGGILTDTQYF.

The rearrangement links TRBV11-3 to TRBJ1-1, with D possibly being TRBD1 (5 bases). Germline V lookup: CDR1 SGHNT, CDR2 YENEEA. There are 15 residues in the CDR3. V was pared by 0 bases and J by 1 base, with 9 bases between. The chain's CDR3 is CASSLDDSGNTEAFF. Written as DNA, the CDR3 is TGTGCCAGCAGCTTAGACGACAGTGGGAACACTGAAGCTTTCTTT.

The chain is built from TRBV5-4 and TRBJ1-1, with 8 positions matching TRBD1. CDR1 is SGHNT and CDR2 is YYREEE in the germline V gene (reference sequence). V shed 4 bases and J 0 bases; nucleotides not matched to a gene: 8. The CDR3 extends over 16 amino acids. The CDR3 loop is CASSADRGAMNTEAFF. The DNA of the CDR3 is TGTGCCAGCAGCGCAGACAGGGGCGCCATGAACACTGAAGCTTTCTTT.

CDR3 DNA sequence: TGTGCCATCAGGACGGATCCCAGTACCTACGAGCAGTACTTC. Translation: CAIRTDPSTYEQYF. V and J are TRBV10-3 and TRBJ2-7, with unresolved D. The CDR3 runs 14 residues. Trimming left V 6 bases short and J 2 bases short, with 14 bases between. CDR1 is ENHRY, CDR2 SYGVKD, per germline.

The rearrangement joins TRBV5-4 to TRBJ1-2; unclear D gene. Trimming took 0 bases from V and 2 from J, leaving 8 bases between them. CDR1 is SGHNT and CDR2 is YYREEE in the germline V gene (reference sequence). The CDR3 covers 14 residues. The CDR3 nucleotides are TGTGCCAGCAGCTTGGGTCCCGGGAACTATGGCTACACCTTC. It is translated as CASSLGPGNYGYTF.

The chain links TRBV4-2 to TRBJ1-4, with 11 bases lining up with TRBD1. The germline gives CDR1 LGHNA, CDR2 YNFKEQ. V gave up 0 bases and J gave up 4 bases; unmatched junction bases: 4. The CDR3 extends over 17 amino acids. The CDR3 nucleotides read TGTGCCAGCAGCCAAGAGGGACAGGGGGGAATTAATGAAAAACTGTTTTTT. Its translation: CASSQEGQGGINEKLFF.

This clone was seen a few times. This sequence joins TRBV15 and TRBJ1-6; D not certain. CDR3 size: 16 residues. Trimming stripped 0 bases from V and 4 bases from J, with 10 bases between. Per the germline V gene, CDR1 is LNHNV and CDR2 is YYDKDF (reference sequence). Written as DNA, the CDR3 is TGTGCCACCAGCAGAGATAGTGTCCGATATAATTCACCCCTCCACTTT. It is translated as CATSRDSVRYNSPLHF.

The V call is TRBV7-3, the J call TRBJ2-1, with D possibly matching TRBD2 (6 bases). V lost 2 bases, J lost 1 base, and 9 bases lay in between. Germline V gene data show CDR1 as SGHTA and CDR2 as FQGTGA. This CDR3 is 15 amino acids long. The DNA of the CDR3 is TGTGCCAGCAGCTTAGTTAGCGGATCCTACAATGAGCAGTTCTTC. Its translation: CASSLVSGSYNEQFF.

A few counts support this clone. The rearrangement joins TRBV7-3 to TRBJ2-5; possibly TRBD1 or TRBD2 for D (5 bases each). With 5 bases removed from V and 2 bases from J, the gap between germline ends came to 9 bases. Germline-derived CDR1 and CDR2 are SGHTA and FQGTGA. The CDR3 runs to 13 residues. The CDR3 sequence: CASSTGPQETQYF. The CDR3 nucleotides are TGTGCCAGCAGCACGGGACCACAAGAGACCCAGTACTTC.

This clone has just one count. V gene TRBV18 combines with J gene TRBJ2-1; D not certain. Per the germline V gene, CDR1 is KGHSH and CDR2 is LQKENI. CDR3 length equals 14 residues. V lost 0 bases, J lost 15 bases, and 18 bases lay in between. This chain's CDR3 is CASSPPDWRLVPFF. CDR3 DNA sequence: TGTGCCAGCTCACCACCGGATTGGAGACTCGTTCCGTTCTTC.

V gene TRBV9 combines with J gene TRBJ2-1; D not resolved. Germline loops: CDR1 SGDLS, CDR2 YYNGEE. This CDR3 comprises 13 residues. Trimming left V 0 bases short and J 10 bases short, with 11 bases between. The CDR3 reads CASSVGVAREQFF. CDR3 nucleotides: TGTGCCAGCAGCGTAGGGGTAGCAAGAGAGCAGTTCTTC.

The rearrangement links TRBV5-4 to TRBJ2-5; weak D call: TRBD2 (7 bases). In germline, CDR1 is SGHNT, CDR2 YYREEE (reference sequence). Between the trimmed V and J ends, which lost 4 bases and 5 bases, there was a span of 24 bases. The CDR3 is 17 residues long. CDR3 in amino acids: CASSPGRGGLPRETQYF. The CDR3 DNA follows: TGTGCCAGCAGCCCTGGGAGGGGGGGGCTCCCTCGGGAGACCCAGTACTTC.

CDR3 bases: TGTGCCAGCAGCTTAGGGTTAGGGGGCTGGGACAATGAGCAGTTCTTC. This encodes CASSLGLGGWDNEQFF. V gene TRBV7-9 combines with J gene TRBJ2-1, with 7 bases lining up with TRBD1. From germline, CDR1 is SEHNR and CDR2 FQNEAQ (reference sequence). This CDR3 comprises 16 residues. Trimming took 1 base from V and 5 from J; bases not matched to a gene: 8.

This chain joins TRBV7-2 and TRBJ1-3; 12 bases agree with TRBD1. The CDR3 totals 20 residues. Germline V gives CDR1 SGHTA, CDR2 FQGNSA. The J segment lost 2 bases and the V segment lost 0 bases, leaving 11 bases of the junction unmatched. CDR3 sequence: CASSLAGTGGPLATGNTIYF. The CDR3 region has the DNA TGTGCCAGCAGCTTAGCAGGGACAGGGGGCCCGCTGGCAACTGGAAACACCATATATTTT. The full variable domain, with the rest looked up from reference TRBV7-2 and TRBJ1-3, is GAGVSQSPSNKVTEKGKDVELRCDPISGHTALYWYRQSLGQGLEFLIYFQGNSAPDKSGLPSDRFSAERTGGSVSTLTIQRTQQEDSAVYLCASSLAGTGGPLATGNTIYFGEGSWLTVV.

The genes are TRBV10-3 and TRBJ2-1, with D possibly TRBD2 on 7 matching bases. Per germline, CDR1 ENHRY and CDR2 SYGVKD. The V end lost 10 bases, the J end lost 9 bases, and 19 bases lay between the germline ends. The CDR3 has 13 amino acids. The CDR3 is CASGGPLVGEQFF. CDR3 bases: TGTGCCAGCGGGGGCCCCCTCGTGGGTGAGCAGTTCTTC.

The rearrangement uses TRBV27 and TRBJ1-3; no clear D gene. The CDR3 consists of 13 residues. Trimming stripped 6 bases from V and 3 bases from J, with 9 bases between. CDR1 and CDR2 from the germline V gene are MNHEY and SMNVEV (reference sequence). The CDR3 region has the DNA TGTGCCAGCAGCCAACTCTTTGGAAACACCATATATTTT. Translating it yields CASSQLFGNTIYF.

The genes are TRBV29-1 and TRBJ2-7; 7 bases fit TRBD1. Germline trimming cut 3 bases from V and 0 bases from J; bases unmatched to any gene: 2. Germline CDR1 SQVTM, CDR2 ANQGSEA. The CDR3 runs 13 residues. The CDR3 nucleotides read TGCAGCGTTGAGACAGGGAACTCCTACGAGCAGTACTTC. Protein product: CSVETGNSYEQYF.